The 14 T cell receptor beta chains given below trace back to one sample, sequenced in a study of blood T cells in healthy people across ages. With a J-beta primer mix and a sample-barcoded 5' primer, a second PCR ran roughly 6 to 11 cycles. In TCRdb, the 5' RACE reads were re-called with MiXCR into one record per CDR3 protein. The sample lists over 1,300,000 distinct CDR3 sequences, almost 60% seen once, with 6.5% to 8.5% in the top ten. Sequencing was carried out using blood. All receptors derive from a young man in good health.

The J gene is TRBJ2-3, the V gene TRBV6-4; D call uncertain. V was clipped by 6 bases and J by 0 bases, with 10 bases between them. This CDR3 has 14 amino acids. Germline V CDR1 and CDR2: MRHNA, SNTAGT. The CDR3 region has the DNA TGTGCCAGCAGCCAGACCTCTAGCACAGATACGCAGTATTTT. Encoded protein: CASSQTSSTDTQYF.

A few counts support this clonotype. V gene TRBV7-9 combines with J gene TRBJ2-6, with a tentative D call TRBD2 (5 bases). In germline, CDR1 is SEHNR, CDR2 FQNEAQ (reference sequence). This CDR3 is 17 amino acids long. The V end was cut by 4 bases, the J end by 0 bases, with 13 bases between. CDR3 sequence reads: CASSSRGWTSGANVLTF. CDR3 nucleotide sequence: TGTGCCAGCAGCTCTCGGGGTTGGACCTCTGGGGCCAACGTCCTGACTTTC.

The chain is built from TRBV12-3 or TRBV12-4 and TRBJ1-2; 9 positions agree with TRBD1. The CDR3 has 13 amino acids. Trimming cost V 6 bases and J 11 bases; bases outside gene matches: 10. CDR3 sequence (DNA): TGTGCCAGCAGCTGGGACAGGGTCGCTTATTACACCTTC. Residues: CASSWDRVAYYTF.

The chain recombines TRBV6-1 with TRBJ1-2; 8 bases line up with TRBD1. The CDR3 runs to 14 residues. With 3 bases clipped from V and 10 bases from J, the junction kept 10 bases outside the gene matches. Germline assignment: CDR1 MNHNS and CDR2 SASEGT. CDR3 sequence: CASSESYRGTDYTF. The CDR3 region has the DNA TGTGCCAGCAGTGAGAGCTACAGGGGGACTGACTACACCTTC.

The chain is built from TRBV9 and TRBJ1-1; perhaps TRBD1 as D (6 bases). The germline gives CDR1 SGDLS, CDR2 YYNGEE. Trimming stripped 0 bases from V and 5 bases from J, with 8 bases between. The CDR3 length is 13 residues. The CDR3 loop is CASSVGGQTEAFF. For the CDR3, the DNA is TGTGCCAGCAGCGTAGGGGGGCAAACTGAAGCTTTCTTT.

This clonotype was detected a few times. This chain joins TRBV27 and TRBJ1-2; 8 positions agree with TRBD1. Germline lookup yields CDR1 MNHEY and CDR2 SMNVEV (reference sequence). The V segment lost 0 bases and the J segment 3 bases; nucleotides outside the gene matches: 9. This CDR3 comprises 17 residues. CDR3 amino acids: CASSLSGGQGPDYGYTF. The DNA of the CDR3 is TGTGCCAGCAGTTTATCCGGCGGACAGGGCCCGGACTATGGCTACACCTTC.

This clonotype was seen a few times. This chain connects TRBV12-3 or TRBV12-4 to TRBJ1-1; 8 nucleotides match TRBD1. The CDR3 totals 11 residues. J gave up 6 bases and V 9 bases, and 3 bases lay outside the gene matches. CDR3 coding DNA: TGTGCCAGTAGCAGGGGGCCTGAAGCTTTCTTT. Protein product: CASSRGPEAFF.

This clonotype was detected only once. The chain recombines TRBV6-5 with TRBJ2-2, with a possible D match to TRBD1 (5 bases). Trimming stripped 0 bases from V and 2 bases from J, with 13 bases between. The CDR3 contains 17 residues. Per the germline V gene, CDR1 is MNHEY and CDR2 is SVGAGI. CDR3 loop: CASSYSMQGTNTGELFF. The CDR3 DNA reads TGTGCCAGCAGTTACTCGATGCAGGGCACAAACACCGGGGAGCTGTTTTTT.

The DNA for the CDR3 is TGTGCCAGCAGTTTATGGGGGGCCCTCTCCTACGAGCAGTACTTC. Its protein is CASSLWGALSYEQYF. The chain carries TRBV28 and TRBJ2-7, with a possible D match to TRBD1 (6 bases). The CDR3 totals 15 residues. Trimming stripped 0 bases from V and 0 bases from J, with 9 bases between. The germline V gene has CDR1 MDHEN and CDR2 SYDVKM.

This chain connects TRBV5-5 to TRBJ2-3, with TRBD1 identical over 7 bases. Germline CDR1 and CDR2: SGHKS and YYEKEE (reference sequence). V lost 5 bases, J lost 6 bases, and 12 bases stayed unmatched. There are 15 residues in the CDR3. The CDR3 loop reads CASRHRGLRSDTQYF. The CDR3 DNA is TGTGCCAGCAGGCACAGGGGTTTGCGGTCGGATACGCAGTATTTT.

The rearrangement uses TRBV27 and TRBJ2-7; D not resolved. This CDR3 comprises 16 residues. Trimming took 0 bases from V and 1 from J, leaving 13 bases between them. Germline lookup yields CDR1 MNHEY and CDR2 SMNVEV (reference sequence). The CDR3 DNA reads TGTGCCAGCAGTTTATCGGCCCCGGATTTGTCCTACGAGCAGTACTTC. Its translation: CASSLSAPDLSYEQYF.

The rearrangement joins TRBV27 to TRBJ1-5, with D possibly matching TRBD1 (5 bases). The germline V gene encodes CDR1 MNHEY and CDR2 SMNVEV (reference sequence). The CDR3 contains 13 residues. Trimming stripped 6 bases from V and 5 bases from J, with 11 bases between. Here the CDR3 reads CASSNRNDQPQHF. The DNA of the CDR3 is TGTGCCAGCAGCAACAGGAACGATCAGCCCCAGCATTTT.

The chain combines TRBV28 with TRBJ1-4; 10 positions agree with TRBD1. The J segment lost 10 bases and the V segment lost 1 base, leaving 12 bases of the junction unmatched. The V gene's germline CDR1 is MDHEN and CDR2 SYDVKM. The CDR3 runs to 17 residues. In DNA, the CDR3 is TGTGCCAGCAGTTTATCCCATAACGACAGGGGGCGCGGAAAACTGTTTTTT. This translates into CASSLSHNDRGRGKLFF. The complete variable domain, with remaining parts taken from reference TRBV28 and TRBJ1-4, reads DVKVTQSSRYLVKRTGEKVFLECVQDMDHENMFWYRQDPGLGLRLIYFSYDVKMKEKGDIPEGYSVSREKKERFSLILESASTNQTSMYLCASSLSHNDRGRGKLFFGSGTQLSVL.

A few counts support this clonotype. The chain joins TRBV20-1 to TRBJ2-7; D is unclear. Trimming left V 3 bases short and J 4 bases short, with 13 bases between. In germline, CDR1 is DFQATT, CDR2 SNEGSKA (reference sequence). The CDR3 extends over 13 amino acids. This chain's CDR3 is CSASSQARYEQYF. In DNA, the CDR3 is TGCAGTGCTAGTTCCCAGGCGCGTTACGAGCAGTACTTC.